The 21 T cell receptor beta chains below come from one sample, sequenced in a study of tumor-infiltrating lymphocytes in primary liver carcinoma. The researchers obtained blood RNA from unsorted whole blood and also extracted germline DNA. The investigators made TCR beta cDNA from about 510 ng total RNA, using a constant-region primer. A slightly modified ARM-PCR protocol with three nested multiplex PCR rounds produced these TCR beta libraries. It was with TRBV1-TRBV30 forward primers and a C-beta reverse primer that the first two PCR rounds were run, at roughly 10 cycles each. TCRdb re-called the multiplex PCR reads with MiXCR, one entry per CDR3 protein. The sample consists of 150,000 to 200,000 distinct CDR3 sequences, approximately 60% of them appearing once. Sequencing input: peripheral blood. Receptor source: a man aged 40-49 years with primary liver carcinoma and hepatitis B virus infection.

The sample holds one count of this clonotype. This rearrangement joins TRBV2 to TRBJ2-2; 8 nucleotides agree with TRBD2. With V trimmed by 4 bases and J by 0 bases, 7 bases remained unmatched. There are 17 residues in the CDR3. Germline lookup yields CDR1 SNHLY and CDR2 FYNNEI. CDR3 sequence reads: CASSGVAGNSNTGELFF. The CDR3, as DNA: TGTGCCAGCAGTGGAGTAGCGGGAAACTCGAACACCGGGGAGCTGTTTTTT. Based on the CDR3 plus reference TRBV2 and TRBJ2-2, the full variable domain is EPEVTQTPSHQVTQMGQEVILRCVPISNHLYFYWYRQILGQKVEFLVSFYNNEISEKSEIFDDQFSVERPDGSNFTLKIRSTKLEDSAMYFCASSGVAGNSNTGELFFGEGSRLTVL.

This clonotype occurred a few times. It may be a read error: a sequence one base away is much more abundant. This CDR3 is CSAQRGTNTEAFF. The CDR3 DNA is TGCAGCGCACAGAGGGGGACTAACACTGAAGCTTTCTTT. The genes are TRBV29-1 and TRBJ1-1; possibly TRBD1 for D (6 bases). Germline CDR1 reads SQVTM; CDR2 reads ANQGSEA. The ends were cut back, 7 bases at V and 2 bases at J, with 14 bases in the middle. This CDR3 comprises 13 residues.

This clonotype showed up just a few times. V usage is TRBV5-4 and J usage is TRBJ2-3, with 7 nucleotides matching TRBD2. The CDR3 loop spans 15 amino acids. Germline values: CDR1 SGHNT, CDR2 YYREEE (reference sequence). V gave up 6 bases and J gave up 4 bases; unmatched junction bases: 11. The DNA of the CDR3 is TGTGCCAGCACCCCCTGGAGGGGAGGGCCAGATACGCAGTATTTT. Its protein is CASTPWRGGPDTQYF.

This clonotype was picked up a small number of times. The chain is built from TRBV6-6 and TRBJ2-3; maybe TRBD2 (6 bases). The CDR3 is 17 amino acids. Germline V gives CDR1 MNHNY, CDR2 SVGAGI (reference sequence). The V end lost 7 bases, the J end lost 7 bases, and 27 bases lay between the germline ends. The CDR3 loop reads CASTKTSGLSTVNTQYF. The DNA of the CDR3 is TGTGCCAGCACCAAAACCTCGGGACTGAGCACAGTAAATACGCAGTATTTT.

This clonotype was observed a few times. A clone one base away is much larger, so this may be a read error. The gene calls are TRBV29-1 and TRBJ2-2, with a weak D call TRBD1 (5 bases). V was cut by 1 base and J by 5 bases, with 17 bases left in between. Germline V gives CDR1 SQVTM, CDR2 ANQGSEA. This CDR3 contains 16 residues. Here the CDR3 reads CSVEAAGRSSTGELFF. CDR3 coding DNA: TGCAGCGTTGAAGCGGCAGGGCGGAGCTCGACCGGGGAGCTGTTTTTT.

This clonotype occurred a few times. The chain combines TRBV29-1 with TRBJ2-5, with D perhaps matching TRBD1 (6 bases). The CDR3 spans 12 residues. Trimming removed 6 bases from V and 1 base from J, with 9 bases in between. Per the germline V gene, CDR1 is SQVTM and CDR2 is ANQGSEA. DNA for the CDR3: TGCAGCGTCGGGGACACCCAAGAGACCCAGTACTTC. Protein product: CSVGDTQETQYF.

For this clonotype: An end of the junction does not agree with germline; a read error may underlie this. The rearrangement links TRBV4-1 to TRBJ2-1; tentative D call: TRBD2 (5 bases). The CDR3 is 16 amino acids. Germline loops: CDR1 MGHRA, CDR2 YSYEKL. This CDR3 reads CASSQDPPPGNNDQFF. CDR3 DNA: TGCGCCAGCAGCCAAGATCCCCCCCCGGGGAACAATGATCAGTTCTTC.

This clonotype was counted between two and nine times. The V call is TRBV6-5, the J call TRBJ1-1; tentative D call: TRBD1 (5 bases). The CDR3 contains 13 residues. V was trimmed by 3 bases and J by 6 bases, leaving 11 bases between them. Germline V gene data show CDR1 as MNHEY and CDR2 as SVGAGI. CDR3 bases: TGTGCCAGCAGTTATAGGGGTAGCGCTGAAGCTTTCTTT. Translating gives CASSYRGSAEAFF.

Comment on this clonotype: Germline is not matched at one junction end, which may reflect a read error. The rearrangement uses TRBV11-2 and TRBJ2-1; TRBD2 matches 13 bases. From germline, CDR1 is SGHAT and CDR2 FQNNGV. This CDR3 has 16 residues. The CDR3 sequence: CASVSNNGTSGIEQFF. CDR3 coding DNA: TGTGCCAGCGTCTCTAATAACGGGACTAGCGGGATAGAGCAGTTTTTC.

With regard to this clonotype: Relative to the germline gene, one junction end is altered; a read error may explain this. This chain uses TRBV11-3 with TRBJ1-5, with 8 positions matching TRBD1. The CDR3 runs to 15 residues. CDR1 and CDR2 from the germline V gene are SGHNT and YENEEA. The CDR3 protein is CASSLVDRGNQPQHF. DNA of the CDR3: TGTGCCAGCAGCTTGGTCGACAGGGGCAATCAGCCCCAACATTTT.

Many counts were recorded for this clonotype. This chain uses TRBV11-3 with TRBJ2-7; a possible D gene is TRBD1 (5 bases). Trimming removed 5 bases at V and 1 base at J, with 9 bases between. This CDR3 region has 13 residues. The germline V gene has CDR1 SGHNT and CDR2 YENEEA. The CDR3 loop is CASSAGSSYEQYF. CDR3 bases: TGTGCCAGCAGCGCAGGGTCGTCCTACGAGCAGTACTTC.

V gene TRBV11-2 combines with J gene TRBJ2-1, with D uncertain. Germline values: CDR1 SGHAT, CDR2 FQNNGV. CDR3 length equals 13 residues. Between the trimmed V and J ends, which lost 7 bases and 7 bases, there was a span of 14 bases. CDR3 sequence: CASNPSSLNEQFF. CDR3 nucleotides: TGTGCCAGCAACCCCAGTAGCTTGAATGAGCAGTTCTTC.

The chain links TRBV6-5 to TRBJ1-4, with a weak D call TRBD1 (6 bases). This CDR3 comprises 17 residues. The germline CDR1 and CDR2 sequences are MNHEY and SVGAGI. Trimming took 6 bases from V and 13 from J, leaving 30 bases between them. In DNA, the CDR3 is TGTGCCAGCAGGTACAGAGGCAGGGGCTCTATGCCCGAAGCACTGTTTTTT. Translated: CASRYRGRGSMPEALFF.

This chain joins TRBV28 and TRBJ2-1; the D gene is possibly TRBD2 (5 bases). With 2 bases removed from V and 7 bases from J, the gap between germline ends came to 9 bases. This CDR3 comprises 13 residues. Germline V lookup: CDR1 MDHEN, CDR2 SYDVKM. The CDR3 DNA is TGTGCCAGCAGTTTAGCGGGTCCTAATGAGCAGTTCTTC. It translates to CASSLAGPNEQFF.

This chain joins TRBV6-5 and TRBJ2-7; D gene ambiguous. Germline V gives CDR1 MNHEY, CDR2 SVGAGI. The CDR3 consists of 16 residues. Trimming shortened V by 0 bases and J by 4 bases, and 16 bases separated the two germline ends. In nucleotides, the CDR3 is TGTGCCAGCAGTTACTCCGGGCCTGAAGCCGATTACGAGCAGTACTTC. Translating it yields CASSYSGPEADYEQYF.

As regards this clonotype: A much larger clone differs from this one at a single base, so this may be a read error. The rearrangement joins TRBV6-1 to TRBJ2-7; weak D call: TRBD2 (6 bases). CDR3 length equals 15 residues. Trimming took 2 bases from V and 2 from J, leaving 13 bases between them. CDR1 is MNHNS and CDR2 is SASEGT in the germline V gene. The CDR3 region is CASSENPSAAYEQYF. CDR3 in DNA: TGTGCCAGCAGTGAAAACCCTAGCGCGGCCTACGAGCAGTACTTC.

As for this clonotype: This could be a read error, since a much larger clone is one nucleotide away. The chain recombines TRBV6-1 with TRBJ2-5; tentatively, D is TRBD1 (6 bases). Germline values: CDR1 MNHNS, CDR2 SASEGT. The CDR3 extends over 15 amino acids. The CDR3 bases are TGTGTCAGCAGTGAATTAGCAGGGGCGTTTGGGACCCAGTACTTC. As protein: CVSSELAGAFGTQYF.

This clonotype was observed a handful of times. The chain links TRBV29-1 to TRBJ2-3, with 7 bases aligning to TRBD1. This CDR3 has 14 residues. Losses at the gene ends were 6 bases for V and 0 bases for J; bases not matched to a gene: 6. In germline, CDR1 is SQVTM, CDR2 ANQGSEA. CDR3 residues: CSVGDRASTDTQYF. CDR3 sequence (DNA): TGCAGCGTGGGAGACAGGGCGAGCACAGATACGCAGTATTTT.

The rearrangement uses TRBV12-3 or TRBV12-4 and TRBJ2-2; possibly TRBD2 for D (6 bases). The CDR3 runs to 15 residues. V lost 4 bases and J 6 bases, leaving 15 bases between the germline ends. The CDR3 protein is CASSSSGSGAGELFF. The DNA of the CDR3 is TGTGCCAGCAGTTCAAGCGGGTCCGGAGCCGGGGAGCTGTTTTTT.

The chain employs TRBV29-1 and TRBJ2-1, with D possibly matching TRBD1 (6 bases). From germline, CDR1 is SQVTM and CDR2 ANQGSEA. The germline V and J ends were trimmed by 7 bases and 7 bases, with 11 bases remaining between them. CDR3 length: 11 amino acids. Here the CDR3 DNA reads TGCAGCGACCTACAGGGAAATGAGCAGTTCTTC. Protein: CSDLQGNEQFF.

This clonotype came up many times. V and J are TRBV11-2 and TRBJ2-7; D is possibly TRBD2 (7 bases). Germline-derived CDR1 and CDR2 are SGHAT and FQNNGV. This CDR3 contains 18 residues. Deletions cut 5 bases from V and 3 bases from J, with 26 bases between. DNA for the CDR3: TGTGCCAGCAGCCCTATTGCGAGGGGGGCGGGAGAAGTCTACGAGCAGTACTTC. Residues: CASSPIARGAGEVYEQYF.